These 8 T cell receptor beta chains originate from one sample sequenced in a study of blood T cell repertoires in COVID-19. Sequencing was performed with immunoSEQ multiplex PCR; in TCRdb, only in-frame clones are kept and a portion is missing. The repertoire holds more than 250,000 clones, with 70% to 90% as singletons. Sequenced sample: peripheral blood. Every receptor here comes from a woman aged 45-60 years with COVID-19, enrolled during active disease.

The chain carries TRBV7-3 and TRBJ1-1; 7 bases line up with TRBD1. With V trimmed by 2 bases and J by 1 base, 1 base remained unmatched. CDR1 and CDR2 from the germline V gene are SGHTA and FQGTGA. The CDR3 sequence is 14 residues long. The DNA of the CDR3 is TGTGCCAGCAGCTTAGGACAGGCGAACACTGAAGCTTTCTTT. This gives the protein CASSLGQANTEAFF.

The chain links TRBV15 to TRBJ1-5, with D possibly TRBD1 on 6 matching bases. The V end lost 0 bases, the J end lost 8 bases, and 14 bases lay between the germline ends. CDR3 size: 15 residues. Germline V gene data show CDR1 as LNHNV and CDR2 as YYDKDF (reference sequence). The CDR3 is CATSRDTGPGEPQHF. The CDR3 coding sequence is TGTGCCACCAGCAGAGACACAGGGCCGGGCGAGCCCCAGCATTTT.

The rearrangement joins TRBV30 to TRBJ2-7; D is unresolved. The CDR3 consists of 12 residues. Trimming cost V 3 bases and J 0 bases, with 6 bases left between them. Germline CDR1 is GTSNPN and CDR2 is SVGIG (reference sequence). CDR3 region: CAWSTYSYEQYF. The CDR3 DNA sequence: TGTGCCTGGAGCACCTACTCCTACGAGCAGTACTTC. The full variable domain, with the rest looked up from reference TRBV30 and TRBJ2-7, is SQTIHQWPATLVQPVGSPLSLECTVEGTSNPNLYWYRQAAGRGLQLLFYSVGIGQISSEVPQNLSASRPQDRQFILSSKKLLLSDSGFYLCAWSTYSYEQYFGPGTRLTVT.

The V and J genes are TRBV5-1 and TRBJ1-4; 7 nucleotides agree with TRBD1. Germline lookup yields CDR1 SGHRS and CDR2 YFSETQ. Germline trimming cut 4 bases from V and 4 bases from J; bases unmatched to any gene: 10. The CDR3 is 16 residues long. CDR3 region: CASSTFSGGSNEKLFF. CDR3 nucleotides: TGCGCCAGCAGCACCTTCTCAGGGGGTAGTAATGAAAAACTGTTTTTT.

The chain carries TRBV24-1 and TRBJ2-1; maybe TRBD2 (5 bases). CDR1 is KGHDR, CDR2 SFDVKD, per germline. This CDR3 contains 12 residues. The V gene lost 4 bases and the J gene lost 10 bases, with 10 bases spanning the gap. The DNA of the CDR3 is TGTGCCACCAGTGACGGGGTGGGAGAGCAGTTCTTC. Protein: CATSDGVGEQFF.

This clone occurred a few times. The chain is built from TRBV10-3 and TRBJ1-1; TRBD1 is a possible D gene (5 bases). Trimming removed 5 bases at V and 1 base at J, with 8 bases between. CDR3 size: 13 residues. Germline V lookup: CDR1 ENHRY, CDR2 SYGVKD. DNA for the CDR3: TGTGCCATCAGTCAGGACACGAACACTGAAGCTTTCTTT. This translates into CAISQDTNTEAFF.

V usage is TRBV18 and J usage is TRBJ2-7; D remains unclear. The V and J ends lost 4 bases and 3 bases respectively, with 7 bases between them. This CDR3 has 12 amino acids. Germline V lookup: CDR1 KGHSH, CDR2 LQKENI. CDR3 sequence (DNA): TGTGCCAGCTCACTAGACTTCTACGAGCAGTACTTC. Translated: CASSLDFYEQYF.

This clone was counted a single time. This CDR3 is also generated by other DNA sequences in the sample. This chain uses TRBV3-1 (or the pseudogene TRBV3-2) with TRBJ2-3; perhaps TRBD2 as D (5 bases). The CDR3 loop spans 13 amino acids. V lost 4 bases, J lost 3 bases, and 8 bases lay in between. Germline CDR1 reads LGHDT; CDR2 reads YNNKEL (reference sequence). The CDR3 here is CASSPRGTDTQYF. DNA of the CDR3: TGTGCCAGCAGCCCCCGGGGAACAGATACGCAGTATTTT.